Given below is one T cell receptor (beta chain) in context. The antigen remains unidentified. The sample is drawn from a study of post-analysis software for immune sequencing data. Whole-study context: Clinical courses comprised relapsing-remitting, secondary progressive and progressive-relapsing multiple sclerosis.

CDR3 length: 13 amino acids. The germline V and J ends were trimmed by 4 bases and 5 bases, with 9 bases remaining between them. Study outcomes and limitations: Among multiple sclerosis patients, normalized Chao1 diversity was significantly below that of controls. Roughly five TRBV segments appeared more often in patients than in controls, and TRBV5-6, TRBV5-1 and TRBV20-1 were among these. F measure showed strong co-clustering of same-batch samples.

The TCR beta cDNA libraries carried unique molecular identifiers. T cells numbering roughly 1 to 10 million yielded cDNA molecules that totaled approximately 500,000. TCRdb itself ran the PCR reads through MiXCR, one entry per CDR3 protein. The table has some 690,000 distinct CDR3 sequences, approximately 60% seen once; the top ten hold approximately 10%. The J gene is TRBJ1-5, the V gene TRBV12-3 or TRBV12-4; D remains ambiguous. The TCR was taken from a girl aged 2-9 years with multiple sclerosis. Input material: blood. The CDR3: CASSSTTYQPQHF. The CDR3 region has the DNA TGTGCCAGCAGTTCCACGACCTATCAGCCCCAGCATTTT.